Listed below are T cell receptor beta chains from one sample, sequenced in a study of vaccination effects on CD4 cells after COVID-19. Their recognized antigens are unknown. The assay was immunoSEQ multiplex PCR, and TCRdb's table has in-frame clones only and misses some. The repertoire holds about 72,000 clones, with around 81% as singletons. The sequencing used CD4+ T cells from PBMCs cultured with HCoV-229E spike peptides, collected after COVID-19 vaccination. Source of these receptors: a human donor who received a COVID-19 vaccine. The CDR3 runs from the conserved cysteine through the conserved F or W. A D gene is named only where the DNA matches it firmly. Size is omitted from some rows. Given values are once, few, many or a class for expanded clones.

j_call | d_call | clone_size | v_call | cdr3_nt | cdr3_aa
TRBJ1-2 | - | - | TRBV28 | TGTGCCAGCAGTCCTCCCCCCGGGACGAAAGGGTACTATGGCTACACCTTC | CASSPPPGTKGYYGYTF
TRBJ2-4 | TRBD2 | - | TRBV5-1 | TGCGCCAGCAGCTTGGATGGGACTAGCGGCGACATTCAGTACTTC | CASSLDGTSGDIQYF
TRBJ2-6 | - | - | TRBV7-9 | TGTGCCAGCAGCCCCGTCGAAGGGAGGGGGGCTGGGGCCAACGTCCTGACTTTC | CASSPVEGRGAGANVLTF
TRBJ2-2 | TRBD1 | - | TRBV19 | TGTGCCAGTAGTATAGGGGGGACAGGGAGTACCGGGGAGCTGTTTTTT | CASSIGGTGSTGELFF
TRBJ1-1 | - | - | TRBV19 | TGTGCCAGTACCACGGGGGGATTGGACACTGAAGCTTTCTTT | CASTTGGLDTEAFF
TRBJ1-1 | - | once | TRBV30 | TGTGCCTGGAGCTGGGGGATGAACACTGAAGCTTTCTTT | CAWSWGMNTEAFF
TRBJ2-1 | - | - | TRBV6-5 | TGTGCCAGCGGTCGGCCACTGGGGGTTACAGGGGAGCAGTTCTTC | CASGRPLGVTGEQFF
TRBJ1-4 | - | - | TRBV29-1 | TGCAGCGTTGAAAATCCCTCCGGGGAGGGCGGTGAAAAACTGTTTTTT | CSVENPSGEGGEKLFF
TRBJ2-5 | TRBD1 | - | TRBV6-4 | TGTGCCAGCAGTGACTTCGGACAGGGGTCGGAGACCCAGTACTTC | CASSDFGQGSETQYF
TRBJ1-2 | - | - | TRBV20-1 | TGCAGTGGGACGGACATCTATGGCTACACCTTC | CSGTDIYGYTF
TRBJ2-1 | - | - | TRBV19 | TGTGCCAGTAGTCCACCGAGGACCATCAATGAGCAGTTCTTC | CASSPPRTINEQFF
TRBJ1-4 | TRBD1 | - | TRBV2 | TGTGCCAACAGCCGGGACAGGGTGTGGGGCAATGAAAAACTGTTTTTT | CANSRDRVWGNEKLFF
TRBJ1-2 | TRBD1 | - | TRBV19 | TGTGCCAGTAGTATCGGACAGGGTCCCGGCTACACCTTC | CASSIGQGPGYTF
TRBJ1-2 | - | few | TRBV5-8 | TGTGCCAGCAGCTTGGGGGAGCCCTATGGCTACACCTTC | CASSLGEPYGYTF
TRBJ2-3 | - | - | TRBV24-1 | TGTGCCACCAGTGATCCGGACAGAAATACGCAGTATTTT | CATSDPDRNTQYF
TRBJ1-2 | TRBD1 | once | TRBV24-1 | TGTGCCACCAGTGATGACGGGCAGGGGGGGTATGGCTACACCTTC | CATSDDGQGGYGYTF
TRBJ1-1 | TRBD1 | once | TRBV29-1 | TGCAGCGCCGGGACAGGTCTCGGTGAAGCTTTCTTT | CSAGTGLGEAFF
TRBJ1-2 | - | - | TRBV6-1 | TGTGCCATTCTCAGGGAAGCCCATGGCTACACCTTC | CAILREAHGYTF
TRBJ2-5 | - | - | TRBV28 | TGTGCCAGCAGTCCCCGAGAGACCCAGTACTTC | CASSPRETQYF
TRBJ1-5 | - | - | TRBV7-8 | TGTGCCAGCAGCTTGATTAGAAATCAGCCCCAGCATTTT | CASSLIRNQPQHF
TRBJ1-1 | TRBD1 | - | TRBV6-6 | TGTGCCAGCAGTGGACAGGGGCGAGGGAACACTGAAGCTTTCTTT | CASSGQGRGNTEAFF
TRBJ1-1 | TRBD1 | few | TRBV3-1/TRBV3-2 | TGTGCCAGCAGCCCGACAGGGTTGCGGACTGAAGCTTTCTTT | CASSPTGLRTEAFF
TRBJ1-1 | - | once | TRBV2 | TGTGCCAGCAGTGGAGACAGGATCAGAGCTTTCTTT | CASSGDRIRAFF
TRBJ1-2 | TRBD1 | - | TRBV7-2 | TGTGCCAGCAGCCTCGCCGGGACAGGGCATTTGGGCTACACCTTC | CASSLAGTGHLGYTF
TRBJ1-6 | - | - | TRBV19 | TGTGCCAGTAGTATCTCCGGACAAACCTTGAATTCACCCCTCCACTTT | CASSISGQTLNSPLHF
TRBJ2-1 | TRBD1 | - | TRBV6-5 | TGTGCCAGCGCACGGACACAGGGGTGGGGCAATGAGCAGTTCTTC | CASARTQGWGNEQFF
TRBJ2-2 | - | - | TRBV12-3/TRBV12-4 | TGTGCCAGCAGTGGGGACGACGGGGAGCTGTTTTTT | CASSGDDGELFF
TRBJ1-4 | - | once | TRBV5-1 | TGCGCCAGCAGCTTGGGGGGGGTTCGCGAAGAACTGTTTTTT | CASSLGGVREELFF
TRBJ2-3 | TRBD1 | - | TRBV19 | TGTGCCAGTAGGTTCTCGACAGGGTCCACAGATACGCAGTATTTT | CASRFSTGSTDTQYF
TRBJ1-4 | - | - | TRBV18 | TGTGCCAGCTCACCCCGCAGGGAGTATGAAAAACTGTTTTTT | CASSPRREYEKLFF
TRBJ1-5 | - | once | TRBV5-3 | TGTGCCAGAAGCTTTTTGAGGTTGGCAGGGTGCAGTCAGCCCCAGCATTTT | CARSFLRLAGCSQPQHF
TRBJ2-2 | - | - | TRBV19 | TGTGCCAGTAAGGGGCCCAGGGACACCGGGGAGCTGTTTTTT | CASKGPRDTGELFF
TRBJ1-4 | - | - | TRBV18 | TGTGCCAGCTCACCACGGACAGCAGATAATGAAAAACTGTTTTTT | CASSPRTADNEKLFF
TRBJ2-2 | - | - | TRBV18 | TGTGCCAGCTCACCCCGTATCTCGTGGTTAACCCGGGAGCTGTTTTTT | CASSPRISWLTRELFF
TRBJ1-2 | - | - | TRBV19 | TGTGCCAGTAGTGTATCACCTAACTATGGCTACACCTTC | CASSVSPNYGYTF
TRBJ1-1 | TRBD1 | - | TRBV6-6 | TGTGCCAGCATCAAGGACAGGGGGCACACTGAAGCTTTCTTT | CASIKDRGHTEAFF
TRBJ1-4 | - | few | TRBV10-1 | TGCGCCAGCATTCTCTGGCCAACTTCAACTAATGAAAAACTGTTTTTT | CASILWPTSTNEKLFF
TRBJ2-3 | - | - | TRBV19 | TGTGCCAGTAGTATAGGGGGCGTAGAAGATACGCAGTATTTT | CASSIGGVEDTQYF
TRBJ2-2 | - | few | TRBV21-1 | TGTGCCAGCAGCAAAGGTAGGGGACAGCTGGACGAGGACACCGGGGAGCTGTTTTTT | CASSKGRGQLDEDTGELFF
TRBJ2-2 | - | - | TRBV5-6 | TGTGCCAGCAGCTTGTTATCGAACACCGGGGAGCTGTTTTTT | CASSLLSNTGELFF
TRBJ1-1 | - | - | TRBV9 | TGTGCCAGCAGCGGTCCCTGGGGTGGGAGTTTCACTGAAGCTTTCTTT | CASSGPWGGSFTEAFF
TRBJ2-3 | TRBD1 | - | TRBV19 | TGTGCCAGTAGTCAACCGGGACAGGGGGCAGATACGCAGTATTTT | CASSQPGQGADTQYF
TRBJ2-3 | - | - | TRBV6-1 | TGTGCCAGCAGTGAGGGGCACGAACGAAATACGCAGTATTTT | CASSEGHERNTQYF
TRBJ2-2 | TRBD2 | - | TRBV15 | TGTGCCACCAGCAGTACTAGACTAGCGGGGGGGCGGAACACCGGGGAGCTGTTTTTT | CATSSTRLAGGRNTGELFF
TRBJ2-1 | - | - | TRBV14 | TGTGCCAGCAGCCAAGAAGGATACAATGAGCAGTTCTTC | CASSQEGYNEQFF
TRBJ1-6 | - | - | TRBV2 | TGTGCCAGCAGTGAAGCGGGGACCCGAGCCCTCCACTTT | CASSEAGTRALHF
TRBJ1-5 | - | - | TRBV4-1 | TGCGCCAGCAGCCATCTTACCATCCAGGGTCGCAATCAGCCCCAGCATTTT | CASSHLTIQGRNQPQHF
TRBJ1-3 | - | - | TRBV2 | TGTGCCAGCAGTGAAAGGGGGACCTCTGGAAACACCATATATTTT | CASSERGTSGNTIYF
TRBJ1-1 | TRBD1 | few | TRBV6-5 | TGTGCCAGCAGGATAGGGACAGGGGGTGACACTGAAGCTTTCTTT | CASRIGTGGDTEAFF
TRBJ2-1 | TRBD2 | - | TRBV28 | TGTGCCGGGGGGGGTGCCTACAATGAGCAGTTCTTC | CAGGGAYNEQFF
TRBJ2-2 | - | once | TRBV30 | TGTGCCTGGAGTGTTTTCTCGGGCACCGGGGAGCTGTTTTTT | CAWSVFSGTGELFF
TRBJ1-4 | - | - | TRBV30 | TGTGCCTGCCACGCCGGGGGAGCTAATGAAAAACTGTTTTTT | CACHAGGANEKLFF
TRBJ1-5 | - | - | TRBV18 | TGTGCCAGCTCCGCAAGGGACAAAAACAATCAGCCCCAGCATTTT | CASSARDKNNQPQHF
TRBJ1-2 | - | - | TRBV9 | TGTGCCAGCAGCGTAGGACAAGGGAACTATGGCTACACCTTC | CASSVGQGNYGYTF
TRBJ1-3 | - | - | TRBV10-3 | TGTGCCATCAGTGAACGGCAGTGGATCAATCCTTCTGGAAACACCATATATTTT | CAISERQWINPSGNTIYF
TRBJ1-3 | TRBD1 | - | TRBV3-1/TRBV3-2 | TGTGCCAGCAGCCCCGACAGGGCGGCTGGAAACACCATATATTTT | CASSPDRAAGNTIYF
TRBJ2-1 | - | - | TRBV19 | TGTGCCAGTAGTATTCGCTCCGGAGGCCTGAGCTCCTACAATGAGCAGTTCTTC | CASSIRSGGLSSYNEQFF
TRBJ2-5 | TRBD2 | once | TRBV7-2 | TGTGCCAGCAGCACATCGGCGGGGGATCAAGAGACCCAGTACTTC | CASSTSAGDQETQYF
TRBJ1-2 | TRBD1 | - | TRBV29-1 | TGCAGCGTCGAACCGGGACAGTCTGGCTACACCTTC | CSVEPGQSGYTF
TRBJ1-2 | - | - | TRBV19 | TGTGCCAGTAGTATAGATATTCCCGGGGGCGGTGGCTACACCTTC | CASSIDIPGGGGYTF